These T cell receptor beta chains were read from a single sample in a study of blood T cell repertoires in COVID-19. Assay used: immunoSEQ multiplex PCR; TCRdb lists only in-frame clones, some missing. The sample carries about 230,000 clones, about nine tenths recorded once. Sequenced sample: peripheral blood. All receptors come from a man aged 50 to 60 with COVID-19, enrolled during active disease. Each CDR3 is given with its conserved first and last residue.

v_gene	CDR3aa
TRBV5-1	CASSPGQGSNYGYTF
TRBV10-3	CAIKGQGDYEQYF
TRBV27	CARRTVDQPQHF
TRBV5-1	CASSLAISYNEQFF
TRBV4-1	CASSQVGQGSGYTF
TRBV29-1	CSVDLSGGAGYTF
TRBV6-2/TRBV6-3	CASTPTSVHEQFF
TRBV5-8	CASSATWNTEAFF
TRBV27	CASKDRVTGNTIYF
TRBV2	CADIVGVAGRAFF
TRBV11-3	CASSLERNTGELFF
TRBV30	CAWRGDSSGNTIYF
TRBV11-2	CASSPTGTGGRETQYF
TRBV7-6	CASSLPTRGQGPNTEAFF
TRBV6-6	CASRTGTSGGSYEQYF
TRBV7-2	CASSPRQGANYGYTF
TRBV19	CASSIDPTTGSGGQFYEQYF
TRBV19	CASSMDSSYEQYF
TRBV19	CASSSRQGYEQYF
TRBV18	CASSPHRGGTYEQYF
TRBV5-1	CASSLARGNTEAFF
TRBV9	CASSEEAGGSTDTQYF
TRBV27	CASKAQPGREGGYTF
TRBV7-9	CASSLYSRVGTGELFF
TRBV28	CASTGQDFLAKNIQYF
TRBV21-1	CASSKEAGAFHSPLHF
TRBV18	CASSFKLTGVNTEAFF
TRBV19	CASQGSLTGEMGPQHF
TRBV13	CASSLGLAARDTQYF
TRBV28	CASSSMYRDRDYGYTF
TRBV15	CATSRDRLMAASGNTIYF
TRBV7-9	CASSPGTGGVINTEAFF
TRBV7-2	CASSAPRGLETQYF
TRBV7-2	CASSWGHNQPQHF
TRBV27	CASSFGGGPFYEQYF
TRBV6-6	CASSGVASMSNEQYF
TRBV9	CASSVALLGRDNEQFF
TRBV9	CASSVGLVREYSGANVLTF
TRBV20-1	CSASWSRGSSPLHF
TRBV28	CASVRLGGTEAFF
TRBV10-2	CASTPGQGFEQYF
TRBV5-1	CASSLAGNTEAFF
TRBV15	CATSREQGSGANVLTF
TRBV18	CASSPGRQGMNTEAFF
TRBV19	CASTNQGSGTYNEQFF
TRBV19	CASSIQAGSETQYF
TRBV7-9	CASGPTKGYTF
TRBV3-1/TRBV3-2	CASSPRTGGETQYF
TRBV24-1	CATSDPGTSHEQFF
TRBV5-6	CASSVTGSNTIYF